This T cell receptor (beta chain) derives from a study of technical replicates of blood from a few donors. Only in-frame clones appear in the TCRdb table, and some are missing; sequencing was by immunoSEQ multiplex PCR. The sample lists under 95,000 clones, around 94% occurring once. Between the trimmed V and J ends, which lost 6 bases and 5 bases, there was a span of 16 bases. Per the germline V gene, CDR1 is MNHEY and CDR2 is SVGAGI. CDR3 length: 14 amino acids. The TCR originated in a human donor in good health. Sequencing was done on a sample of T cells isolated from PBMCs. J is TRBJ2-5 and V is TRBV6-5; maybe TRBD2 (7 bases). CDR3 region: CASSRSWGGETQYF. In DNA form, the CDR3 reads TGTGCCAGCAGCCGATCGTGGGGGGGCGAGACCCAGTACTTC.